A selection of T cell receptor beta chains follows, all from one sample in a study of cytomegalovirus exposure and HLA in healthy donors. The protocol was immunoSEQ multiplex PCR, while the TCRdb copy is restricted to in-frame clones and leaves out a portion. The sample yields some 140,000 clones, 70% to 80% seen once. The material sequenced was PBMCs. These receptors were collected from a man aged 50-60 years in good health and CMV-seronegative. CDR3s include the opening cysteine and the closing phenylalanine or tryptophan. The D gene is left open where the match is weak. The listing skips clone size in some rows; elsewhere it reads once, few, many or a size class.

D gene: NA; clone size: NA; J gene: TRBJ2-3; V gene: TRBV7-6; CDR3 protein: CASSLATASDTQYF; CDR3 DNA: TGTGCCAGCAGCTTAGCCACTGCCTCGGATACGCAGTATTTT
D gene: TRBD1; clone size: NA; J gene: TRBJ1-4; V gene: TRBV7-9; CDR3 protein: CASSKNRGRDEKLFF; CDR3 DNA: TGTGCCAGCAGCAAAAACAGGGGGCGAGATGAAAAACTGTTTTTT
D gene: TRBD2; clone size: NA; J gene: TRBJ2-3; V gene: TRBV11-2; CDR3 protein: CASSFRAGVLPDTQYF; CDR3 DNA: TGTGCCAGCAGCTTTAGGGCGGGAGTGCTTCCAGATACGCAGTATTTT
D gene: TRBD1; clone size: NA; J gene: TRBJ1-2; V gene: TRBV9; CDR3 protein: CASSVSGQGGYGYTF; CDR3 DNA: TGTGCCAGCAGCGTCTCTGGACAGGGCGGCTATGGCTACACCTTC
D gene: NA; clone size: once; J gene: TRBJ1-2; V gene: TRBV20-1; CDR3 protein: CSVRDNYGYTF; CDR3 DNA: TGCAGTGTGCGTGATAACTATGGCTACACCTTC
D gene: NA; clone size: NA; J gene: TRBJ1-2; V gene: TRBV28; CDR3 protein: CASGPRDAGRGGRGYTF; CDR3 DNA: TGTGCCAGCGGGCCCCGGGACGCTGGAAGGGGGGGACGTGGCTACACCTTC
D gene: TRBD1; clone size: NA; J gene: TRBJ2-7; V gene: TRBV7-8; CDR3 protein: CASSFGQGLYEQYF; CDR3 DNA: TGTGCCAGCAGCTTCGGACAGGGTTTGTACGAGCAGTACTTC
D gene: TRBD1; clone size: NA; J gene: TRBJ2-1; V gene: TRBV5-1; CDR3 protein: CASREGQGPSEQFF; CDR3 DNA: TGCGCCAGCAGGGAAGGACAGGGCCCTTCGGAGCAGTTCTTC
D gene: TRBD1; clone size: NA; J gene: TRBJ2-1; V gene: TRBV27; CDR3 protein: CASSRRKGTGLSEQFF; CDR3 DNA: TGTGCCAGCAGTCGAAGAAAGGGGACAGGGCTGAGTGAGCAGTTCTTC
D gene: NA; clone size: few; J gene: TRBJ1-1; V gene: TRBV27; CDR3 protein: CASSLLGQPRDTEAFF; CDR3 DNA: TGTGCCAGCAGTCTTCTAGGACAGCCTAGGGACACTGAAGCTTTCTTT
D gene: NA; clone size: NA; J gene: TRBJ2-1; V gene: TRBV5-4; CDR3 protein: CASSLGVRGVNEQFF; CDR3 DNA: TGTGCCAGCAGCTTGGGGGTTAGAGGTGTCAATGAGCAGTTCTTC
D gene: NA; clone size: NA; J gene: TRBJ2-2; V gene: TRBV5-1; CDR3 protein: CASSPDYLNTGELFF; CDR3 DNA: TGCGCCAGCAGCCCCGACTATCTTAACACCGGGGAGCTGTTTTTT
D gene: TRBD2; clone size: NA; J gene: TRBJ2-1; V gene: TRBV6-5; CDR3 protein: CASSGLAGKNEQFF; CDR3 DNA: TGTGCCAGCAGTGGGTTAGCGGGAAAGAATGAGCAGTTCTTC
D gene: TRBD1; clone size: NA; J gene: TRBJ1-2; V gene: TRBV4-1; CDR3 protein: CASSQPGTGKGYTF; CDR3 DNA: TGCGCCAGCAGCCAACCCGGGACAGGGAAGGGCTACACCTTC
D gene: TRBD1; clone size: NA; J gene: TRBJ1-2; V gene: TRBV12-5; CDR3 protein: CASGLTEGGANHGYTF; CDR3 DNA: TGTGCTAGTGGTTTGACAGAAGGGGGCGCAAACCATGGCTACACCTTC
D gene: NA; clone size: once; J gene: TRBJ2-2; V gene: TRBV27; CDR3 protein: CASRRQAYSNTGELFF; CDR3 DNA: TGTGCCAGCAGAAGACAGGCCTATTCGAACACCGGGGAGCTGTTTTTT
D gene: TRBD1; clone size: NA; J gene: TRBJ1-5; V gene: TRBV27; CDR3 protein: CASRPGQGGNQPQHF; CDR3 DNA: TGTGCCAGCAGGCCGGGACAGGGAGGCAATCAGCCCCAGCATTTT
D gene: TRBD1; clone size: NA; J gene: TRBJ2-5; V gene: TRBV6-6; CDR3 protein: CASSSTGTGLETQYF; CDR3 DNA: TGTGCCAGCAGTTCAACCGGGACAGGGTTAGAGACCCAGTACTTC
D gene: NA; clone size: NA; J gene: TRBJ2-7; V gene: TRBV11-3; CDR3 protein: CASSLGGSPYEQYF; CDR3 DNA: TGTGCCAGCAGCTTAGGCGGTTCCCCCTACGAGCAGTACTTC
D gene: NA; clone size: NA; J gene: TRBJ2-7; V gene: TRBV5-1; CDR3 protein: CASSLVGSLYEQYF; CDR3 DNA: TGCGCCAGCAGCTTGGTCGGGAGCCTTTACGAGCAGTACTTC
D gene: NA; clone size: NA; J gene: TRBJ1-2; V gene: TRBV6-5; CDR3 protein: CASSRRLGEVGYTF; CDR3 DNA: TGTGCCAGCAGCCGGCGGTTGGGGGAGGTTGGCTACACCTTC
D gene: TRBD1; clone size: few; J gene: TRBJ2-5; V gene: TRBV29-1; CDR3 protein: CSVELRQGEWAQYF; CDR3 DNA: TGCAGCGTTGAACTCCGACAGGGGGAGTGGGCCCAGTACTTC